The entry that follows covers one TCR beta chain sequence. Only in-frame clones appear in the TCRdb table, and some are missing; sequencing was by immunoSEQ multiplex PCR. The repertoire consists of about 670,000 clones, with just under 90% occurring once and the leading ten covering roughly 0.25%. This sample is drawn from a study of blood T cell repertoires in COVID-19. Study at large: Sample material is recorded as cDNA or gDNA derived from T cells, B-cell-depleted T cells, or PBMCs.

Germline CDR1 and CDR2: KGHSH and LQKENI. V trimming: 6 bases; J trimming: 4 bases; junction bases outside the gene matches: 0. There are 14 residues in the CDR3. This clonotype was obtained from a woman in her late teens or twenties with acute or convalescent COVID-19. What was sequenced was peripheral blood. This rearrangement joins TRBV18 to TRBJ2-2; 12 positions agree with TRBD1. CDR3 sequence: CASSGQGATGELFF. Here the CDR3 DNA reads TGTGCCAGCTCGGGACAGGGGGCCACCGGGGAGCTGTTTTTT.